This TCR beta chain was obtained from a study of cytomegalovirus exposure and HLA in healthy donors. General study results and limits: Later, TCR association rates were found to vary by HLA locus, highest for DRB1 and lowest for HLA-C. TCR beta chains numbering some 160 were designated cytomegalovirus-associated.

V lost 5 bases and J lost 2; bases outside the gene matches: 13. CDR1 is SGHDT, CDR2 YYEEEE, per germline. This CDR3 has 16 residues. Amplification used 60 Vbeta primers and 13 Jbeta primers. Using immunoSEQ multiplex PCR, the repertoire was profiled, and TCRdb retains in-frame clones only, with some absent. The table has some 170,000 clones, 70% to 80% seen once. A word on this clone: What it binds is not known.

Donors were nominally healthy when sampled, though unrecorded immune exposures were likely. This TCR was sampled from a young man in good health and CMV-seropositive. The genes are TRBV5-6 and TRBJ2-7; 7 bases agree with TRBD1. The sequenced material came from PBMCs. The CDR3 here is CASRLITGTAAYEQYF. The CDR3 DNA is TGTGCCAGCAGGCTAATTACCGGGACAGCGGCCTACGAGCAGTACTTC.